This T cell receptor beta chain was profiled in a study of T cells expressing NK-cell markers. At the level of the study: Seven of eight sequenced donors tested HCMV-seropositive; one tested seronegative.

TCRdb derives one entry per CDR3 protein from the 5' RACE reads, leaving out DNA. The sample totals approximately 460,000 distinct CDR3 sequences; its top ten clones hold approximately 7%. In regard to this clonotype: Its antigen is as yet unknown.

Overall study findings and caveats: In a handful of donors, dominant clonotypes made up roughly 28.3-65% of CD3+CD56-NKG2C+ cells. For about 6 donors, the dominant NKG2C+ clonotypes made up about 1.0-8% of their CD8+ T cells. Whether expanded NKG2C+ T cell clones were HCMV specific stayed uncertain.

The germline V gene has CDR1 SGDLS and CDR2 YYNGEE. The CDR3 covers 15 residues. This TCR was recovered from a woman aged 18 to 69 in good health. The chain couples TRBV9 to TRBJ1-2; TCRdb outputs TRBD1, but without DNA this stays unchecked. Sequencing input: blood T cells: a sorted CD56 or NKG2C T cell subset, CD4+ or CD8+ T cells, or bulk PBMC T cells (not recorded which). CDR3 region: CASSPSGGHNYGYTF.